This T cell receptor beta chain is drawn from a study of cytomegalovirus exposure and HLA in healthy donors. Study-wide results and limits: As was reported, the HLA-A and HLA-B alleles of most subjects were accurately predicted from TCR beta sequences.

CDR3 size: 15 residues. Germline CDR1 and CDR2: MNHEY and SMNVEV (reference sequence). The germline V and J ends were trimmed by 5 bases and 5 bases, with 16 bases remaining between them. As for this clone: Its antigen is undetermined.

Primers: 60 Vbeta forward and 13 Jbeta reverse. The assay was immunoSEQ multiplex PCR, and TCRdb's table has in-frame clones only and misses some. This sample contains 170,000 or so clones. This sequence originates from a man aged 25-45 years in good health and CMV-seronegative. Material: PBMCs. This chain links TRBV27 with TRBJ2-1; perhaps TRBD2 as D (5 bases). In DNA, the CDR3 is TGTGCCAGCAGTGCCGGACTCACTGGCAACAATGAGCAGTTCTTC. Translated: CASSAGLTGNNEQFF.